The 13 T cell receptor beta chains given below trace back to one sample, sequenced in a study of CD8+CD57+ T cells in acquired aplastic anemia. The use of genomic DNA as template underpinned the TCR beta VDJ and CDR3 profiling. TCRdb reprocessed the reads via MiXCR and lists one record per CDR3 protein. Among 150,000 to 200,000 distinct CDR3 sequences listed, about 50% were seen once. The patients chosen for sequencing had shown expansion of CD8+CD57+ cells (detected by flow cytometry). The sequencing sample was made of sorted CD4+, CD8+, or CD8+CD57+ T cells (not recorded which) from PBMCs. These receptor sequences come from a human donor with aplastic anemia.

In the case of this clonotype: A much larger clone differs from this one at a single base, so this may be a read error. This chain uses TRBV7-9 with TRBJ1-1; tentative D call: TRBD1 (5 bases). In germline, CDR1 is SEHNR, CDR2 FQNEAQ (reference sequence). This CDR3 has 15 amino acids. The CDR3 nucleotides are TGTGCCAGCAGCTTTGACAGAGCGCAGAACACTGATGCTTTCTTT. Translated, it gives CASSFDRAQNTDAFF.

V usage is TRBV24-1 and J usage is TRBJ2-3; TRBD1 or TRBD2 may be the D gene (5 bases each). The CDR3 length is 14 residues. V dropped 4 bases and J dropped 1 base, with 8 bases sitting between them. Germline V gene lookup returns CDR1 KGHDR and CDR2 SFDVKD. CDR3 sequence (DNA): TGTGCCACCAGTGAGGGACGGGGCACAGATACGCAGTATTTT. This translates into CATSEGRGTDTQYF.

This clonotype was observed at least ten times. The rearrangement joins TRBV24-1 to TRBJ2-1; 9 bases match TRBD1. CDR1 and CDR2 (germline): KGHDR, SFDVKD. After removal of 7 bases from V and 5 bases from J, the junction contained 2 bases not matched to a gene. This CDR3 comprises 13 residues. In DNA form, the CDR3 reads TGTGCCACCAGGGGACAGGGAAACAATGAGCAGTTCTTC. Translating gives CATRGQGNNEQFF.

The V gene is TRBV25-1, the J gene TRBJ2-1; the match to TRBD2 covers 7 bases. The CDR3 is 15 residues long. Germline V gives CDR1 MGHDK, CDR2 SYGVNS. V lost 6 bases to trimming and J lost 4 bases; unmatched junction nucleotides: 9. CDR3 protein: CASSRMGLLYNEQFF. The CDR3 DNA is TGTGCCAGCAGCCGTATGGGACTACTATACAATGAGCAGTTCTTC.

In its sample, this clonotype was seen many times. V and J are TRBV19 and TRBJ1-2; D is perhaps TRBD1 (6 bases). This CDR3 comprises 16 residues. V lost 3 bases and J lost 5, with 19 bases in between. CDR1 LNHDA and CDR2 SQIVND come from the germline V gene (reference sequence). The CDR3 here is CASSIDRMGTTYGYTF. As DNA, the CDR3 is TGTGCCAGTAGTATCGATCGTATGGGGACAACATATGGCTACACCTTC.

Worth noting for this clonotype: Just one base apart from a much larger clone, this may be a read error. The chain links TRBV6-1 to TRBJ2-2; no definite D call. V gave up 10 bases and J gave up 1 base, with 4 bases separating them. Germline V gene lookup returns CDR1 MNHNS and CDR2 SASEGT. The CDR3 extends over 11 amino acids. The CDR3 sequence: CANRNTGELFF. The CDR3, as DNA: TGTGCCAACAGGAACACCGGGGAGCTGTTTTTT.

This clonotype was counted ten times or more. The chain has TRBV19 and TRBJ1-1, with 7 bases fitting TRBD1. The V gene end was trimmed by 3 bases and the J gene end by 5 bases; junction bases not matched to a gene: 21. Germline V lookup: CDR1 LNHDA, CDR2 SQIVND (reference sequence). This CDR3 is built from 19 residues. The CDR3 sequence is CASSILSMFWAGGKTEAFF. DNA for the CDR3: TGTGCCAGTAGTATTCTATCAATGTTTTGGGCAGGGGGAAAGACTGAAGCTTTCTTT.

V gene TRBV24-1 combines with J gene TRBJ1-1; TRBD1 agrees at 9 bases. Germline CDR1 reads KGHDR; CDR2 reads SFDVKD. Trimming at V came to 8 bases and at J to 3 bases, leaving 12 bases not matched to a gene. The CDR3 loop spans 16 amino acids. The CDR3 reads CATTTRTGVGDTEAFF. Here the CDR3 DNA reads TGTGCCACCACTACACGGACAGGGGTTGGGGACACTGAAGCTTTCTTT.

V gene TRBV24-1 combines with J gene TRBJ1-4; D is uncertain. V was shortened by 4 bases and J by 1 base, with 6 bases between the two germline ends. Looked up from germline, CDR1 is KGHDR and CDR2 is SFDVKD. This CDR3 contains 14 residues. In nucleotides, the CDR3 is TGTGCCACCAGTGAGGCAGGAACTAATGAAAAACTGTTTTTT. Protein: CATSEAGTNEKLFF.

This clonotype was recorded once. J is TRBJ2-5 and V is TRBV24-1; 10 nucleotides align to TRBD1. This CDR3 region has 15 residues. Germline V lookup: CDR1 KGHDR, CDR2 SFDVKD. V lost 7 bases, J lost 4 bases, and 8 bases stayed unmatched. DNA for the CDR3: TGTGCCACCAGCCGACAGGGGGCTTTCGGAGAGACCCAGTACTTC. It is translated as CATSRQGAFGETQYF.

This clonotype was seen repeatedly, ten times or more. J is TRBJ2-7 and V is TRBV25-1; 7 nucleotides agree with TRBD1. V shed 4 bases and J 0 bases; nucleotides not matched to a gene: 0. The CDR3 sequence is 13 residues long. CDR1 is MGHDK, CDR2 SYGVNS, per germline. CDR3 loop: CASSGDSSYEQYF. The DNA of the CDR3 is TGTGCCAGCAGTGGGGACAGCTCCTACGAGCAGTACTTC.

This clonotype was counted a few times. This chain's CDR3 is CSVEVSRGHGYTF. CDR3 nucleotides: TGCAGCGTTGAAGTAAGCAGGGGCCATGGCTACACCTTC. This chain uses TRBV29-1 with TRBJ1-2, with a weak D call TRBD1 (6 bases). The V end lost 1 base, the J end lost 6 bases, and 12 bases lay between the germline ends. The CDR3 spans 13 residues. The germline gives CDR1 SQVTM, CDR2 ANQGSEA.

This clonotype occurred many times. V gene TRBV20-1 combines with J gene TRBJ2-1; TRBD1 might be the D (6 bases). Germline CDR1 reads DFQATT; CDR2 reads SNEGSKA (reference sequence). Trimming left V 0 bases short and J 7 bases short, with 13 bases between. CDR3 length: 14 residues. The CDR3 sequence is CSARDLGGRNEQFF. CDR3 nucleotides: TGCAGTGCTAGAGATCTAGGGGGAAGGAATGAGCAGTTCTTC.